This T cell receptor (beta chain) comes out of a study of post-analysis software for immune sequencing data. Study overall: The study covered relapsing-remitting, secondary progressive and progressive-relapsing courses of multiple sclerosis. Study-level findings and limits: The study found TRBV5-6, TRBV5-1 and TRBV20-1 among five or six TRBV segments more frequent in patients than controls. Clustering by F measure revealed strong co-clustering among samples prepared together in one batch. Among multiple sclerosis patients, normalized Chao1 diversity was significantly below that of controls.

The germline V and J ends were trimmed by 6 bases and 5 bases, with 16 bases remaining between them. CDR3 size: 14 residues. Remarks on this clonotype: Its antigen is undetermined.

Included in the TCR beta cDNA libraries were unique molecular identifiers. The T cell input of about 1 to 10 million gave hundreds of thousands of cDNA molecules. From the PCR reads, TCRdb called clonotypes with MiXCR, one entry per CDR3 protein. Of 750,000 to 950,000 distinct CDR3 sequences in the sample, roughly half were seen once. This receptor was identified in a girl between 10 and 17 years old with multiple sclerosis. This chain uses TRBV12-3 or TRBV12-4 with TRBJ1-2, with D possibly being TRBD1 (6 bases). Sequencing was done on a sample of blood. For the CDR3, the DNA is TGTGCCAGCAGCGGCTCGCGGCAGGGGTATGGCTACACCTTC. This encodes CASSGSRQGYGYTF.